These 10 T cell receptor beta chains share one sample of origin, sequenced in a study of blood T cells in healthy people across ages. The second PCR ran roughly 6 to 12 cycles with a sample-barcoded 5' primer and J-beta primers. Each CDR3 protein is one row after TCRdb ran MiXCR on the 5' RACE reads. The table shows more than 1.4 million distinct CDR3 sequences, with about 43% occurring only once. The sample taken for sequencing was blood. These receptors came from a woman aged 18 to 35 in good health.

The chain uses TRBV28 and TRBJ1-2; D gene uncertain. V was pared by 6 bases and J by 1 base, with 12 bases between. Germline CDR1 and CDR2: MDHEN and SYDVKM. CDR3 length equals 14 residues. The CDR3 nucleotides read TGTGCCAGCAGATCCAATAGGGTTAACTATGGCTACACCTTC. Amino acid sequence: CASRSNRVNYGYTF.

The chain recombines TRBV7-3 with TRBJ2-1, with a possible D match to TRBD1 (6 bases). V was pared by 5 bases and J by 2 bases, with 13 bases between. This CDR3 is 15 amino acids long. Germline assignment: CDR1 SGHTA and CDR2 FQGTGA. The CDR3 DNA sequence: TGTGCCAGCAGCCAACTCGGACAGACCTACAATGAGCAGTTCTTC. Amino acids: CASSQLGQTYNEQFF.

There are a few counts of this clonotype. The chain carries TRBV6-1 and TRBJ1-2; TRBD1 might be the D (5 bases). CDR3 length: 13 residues. V was shortened by 5 bases and J by 5 bases, with 12 bases between the two germline ends. Germline CDR1 and CDR2: MNHNS and SASEGT. This chain's CDR3 is CASSSDSFYGYTF. The CDR3 DNA reads TGTGCCAGCAGTTCCGACAGTTTTTATGGCTACACCTTC.

V is TRBV4-1 and J is TRBJ2-1; TRBD2 aligns across 9 bases. The V gene's germline CDR1 is MGHRA and CDR2 YSYEKL. The V and J ends lost 3 bases and 4 bases, in that order; junction bases with no gene match: 10. This CDR3 has 17 residues. The CDR3 reads CASSHFSGTSFYNEQFF. The CDR3 coding sequence is TGCGCCAGCAGCCATTTCTCCGGGACTAGCTTTTACAATGAGCAGTTCTTC.

The CDR3 loop reads CASRAGSGSYEQYF. The CDR3 DNA is TGTGCCAGCAGGGCAGGGAGCGGCTCCTACGAGCAGTACTTC. The chain joins TRBV12-3 or TRBV12-4 to TRBJ2-7; TRBD1 or TRBD2 may be the D gene (5 bases each). This CDR3 is 14 amino acids long. Deletions cut 6 bases from V and 0 bases from J, with 12 bases between.

This clonotype has more than one count but fewer than ten. The chain couples TRBV6-1 to TRBJ2-5, with 7 bases fitting TRBD1. CDR3 length: 14 amino acids. Germline lookup yields CDR1 MNHNS and CDR2 SASEGT. J was trimmed by 11 bases and V by 8 bases; bases with no gene match: 17. Here the CDR3 DNA reads TGTGCCAGCTTATTCCGGGACAGAACTTACAAGCAGTACTTC. Translation gives CASLFRDRTYKQYF.

This clonotype has just one count. With a much larger clone just one base away, this may be a read error. The chain combines TRBV10-1 with TRBJ2-5, with 7 bases lining up with TRBD1. Looked up from germline, CDR1 is WNHNN and CDR2 is SYGVQD (reference sequence). The CDR3 is 13 residues long. The CDR3 reads CVSSTGVGETQYF. As DNA, the CDR3 is TGCGTCAGCAGTACAGGGGTTGGCGAGACCCAGTACTTC.

This clonotype came up a few times. The V and J genes are TRBV4-2 and TRBJ2-7, with D possibly matching TRBD2 (5 bases). The V end was cut by 0 bases, the J end by 0 bases, with 12 bases between. From germline, CDR1 is LGHNA and CDR2 YNFKEQ. The CDR3 is made up of 16 amino acids. CDR3 region: CASSQEIAKYSYEQYF. CDR3 coding DNA: TGTGCCAGCAGCCAAGAGATAGCGAAGTACTCCTACGAGCAGTACTTC.

The chain joins TRBV19 to TRBJ1-2; D may be TRBD1 (6 bases). The germline V gene has CDR1 LNHDA and CDR2 SQIVND (reference sequence). Trimming stripped 8 bases from V and 3 bases from J, with 16 bases between. The CDR3 covers 14 residues. CDR3 nucleotides: TGTGCCAGTGTGCCCTGGGCAGGGGACTATGGCTACACCTTC. Amino acid sequence: CASVPWAGDYGYTF.

This clonotype was seen a handful of times. The rearrangement joins TRBV4-1 to TRBJ2-7; 8 nucleotides line up with TRBD1. J lost 5 bases, V lost 2 bases, and 5 bases had no gene match. The CDR3 sequence is 14 residues long. Germline CDR1 MGHRA, CDR2 YSYEKL. CDR3 region: CASSQHQGANEQYF. In DNA, the CDR3 is TGCGCCAGCAGCCAACATCAGGGGGCCAACGAGCAGTACTTC.